This TCR beta chain is drawn from a study of glioma-infiltrating T cells after dendritic cell vaccination. Clones were sequenced by immunoSEQ multiplex PCR, and TCRdb holds only the in-frame ones, with some missing. Of 70,000 to 95,000 clones listed, roughly 84% are singletons. Between the trimmed V and J ends, which lost 0 bases and 5 bases, there was a span of 8 bases. From germline, CDR1 is SGDLS and CDR2 YYNGEE. The CDR3 has 13 amino acids. Time point given: after dendritic cell vaccination, including at tumor progression/relapse. The chain recombines TRBV9 with TRBJ1-1, with D uncertain. This receptor was taken from a human donor with glioblastoma. Sequences were derived from blood, sampled after dendritic cell vaccination. CDR3 DNA: TGTGCCAGCAGCGTAGGAGGGAGGACTGAAGCTTTCTTT. Amino acids: CASSVGGRTEAFF.